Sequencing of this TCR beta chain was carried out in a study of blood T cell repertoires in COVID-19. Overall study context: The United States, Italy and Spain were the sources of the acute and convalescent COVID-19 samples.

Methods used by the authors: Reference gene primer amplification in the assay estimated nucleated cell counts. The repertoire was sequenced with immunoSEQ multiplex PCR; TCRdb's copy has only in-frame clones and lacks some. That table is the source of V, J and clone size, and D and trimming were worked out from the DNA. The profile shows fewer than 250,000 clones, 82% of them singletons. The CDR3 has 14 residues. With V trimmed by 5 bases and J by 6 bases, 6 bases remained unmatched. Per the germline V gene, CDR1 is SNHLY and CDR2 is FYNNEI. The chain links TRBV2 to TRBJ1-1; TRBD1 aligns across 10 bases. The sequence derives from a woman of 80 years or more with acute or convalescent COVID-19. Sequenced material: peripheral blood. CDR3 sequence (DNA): TGTGCCAGCAGTTTTGGGACAGGGGTTCCTGAAGCTTTCTTT. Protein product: CASSFGTGVPEAFF.